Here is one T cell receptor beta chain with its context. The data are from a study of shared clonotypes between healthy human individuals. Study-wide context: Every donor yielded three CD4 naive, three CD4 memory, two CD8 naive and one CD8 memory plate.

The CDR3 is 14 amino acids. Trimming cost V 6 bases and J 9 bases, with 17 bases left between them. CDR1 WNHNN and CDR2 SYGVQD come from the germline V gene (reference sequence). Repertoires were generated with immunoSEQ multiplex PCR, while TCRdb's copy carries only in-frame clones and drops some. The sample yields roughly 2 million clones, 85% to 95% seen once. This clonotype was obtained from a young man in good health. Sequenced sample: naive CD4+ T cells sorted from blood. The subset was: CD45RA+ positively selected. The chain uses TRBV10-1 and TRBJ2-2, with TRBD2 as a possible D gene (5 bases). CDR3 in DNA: TGCGCCAGCAGCTCGGACTCCCTAAATAGGGAGCTGTTTTTT. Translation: CASSSDSLNRELFF.